A selection of T cell receptor beta chains follows, all from one sample in a study of long-term antiretroviral therapy in people with HIV. This table comes from immunoSEQ multiplex PCR, and its TCRdb copy is limited to in-frame clones, with some not included. The sample includes 26,000 or so clones, about 88% of them seen just once. The source material was unsorted PBMCs, sampled 2 years after starting antiretroviral therapy. The receptor set was obtained from a man aged 50-59 years with HIV. Both conserved end residues are part of each CDR3. Each record gives: clone size, D gene, J gene, V gene, CDR3 protein, CDR3 DNA. A D gene is named only where the DNA matches it firmly. The size field is filled for only some rows; it gives once, few, many or a size class.

size: NA
D: NA
J: TRBJ1-1
V: TRBV29-1
CDR3: CSVSAPVQGTSLAFF
DNA: TGCAGCGTTTCAGCCCCTGTCCAGGGGACCTCTTTAGCTTTCTTT

size: NA
D: NA
J: TRBJ2-1
V: TRBV6-6
CDR3: CASSYSGKGDNEQFF
DNA: TGTGCCAGCAGTTACTCCGGAAAAGGGGACAATGAGCAGTTCTTC

size: NA
D: NA
J: TRBJ2-2
V: TRBV19
CDR3: CATADWNTGELFF
DNA: TGTGCCACCGCGGACTGGAACACCGGGGAGCTGTTTTTT

size: few
D: NA
J: TRBJ1-2
V: TRBV12-5
CDR3: CASGPDGVNYGYTF
DNA: TGTGCTAGTGGCCCCGACGGAGTTAACTATGGCTACACCTTC

size: NA
D: NA
J: TRBJ2-1
V: TRBV7-9
CDR3: CASSLVGYSYNEQFF
DNA: TGTGCCAGCAGCTTAGTCGGGTACTCCTACAATGAGCAGTTCTTC

size: NA
D: NA
J: TRBJ1-3
V: TRBV5-4
CDR3: CASSSGTYGNTIYF
DNA: TGTGCCAGCAGCTCCGGGACTTATGGAAACACCATATATTTT

size: NA
D: NA
J: TRBJ2-1
V: TRBV6-6
CDR3: CASSPSSSYNEQFF
DNA: TGTGCCAGCAGTCCCTCTAGCTCCTACAATGAGCAGTTCTTC

size: NA
D: NA
J: TRBJ1-2
V: TRBV11-2
CDR3: CASSQDIEEGYTF
DNA: TGTGCCAGCAGTCAGGACATCGAGGAGGGCTACACCTTC

size: NA
D: TRBD1
J: TRBJ2-7
V: TRBV10-3
CDR3: CAISKTGSGSYEQYF
DNA: TGTGCCATCAGCAAGACAGGGTCCGGGTCCTACGAGCAGTACTTC

size: NA
D: NA
J: TRBJ2-7
V: TRBV7-9
CDR3: CASSFGSILEQYF
DNA: TGTGCCAGCAGCTTCGGGTCAATACTCGAGCAGTACTTC

size: once
D: NA
J: TRBJ2-1
V: TRBV28
CDR3: CASSLRVQQFF
DNA: TGTGCCAGCAGTTTGCGGGTACAGCAGTTCTTC

size: NA
D: TRBD2
J: TRBJ2-5
V: TRBV6-5
CDR3: CASSSLAGQETQYF
DNA: TGTGCCAGCAGTTCGCTAGCGGGACAAGAGACCCAGTACTTC

size: NA
D: TRBD2
J: TRBJ2-1
V: TRBV27
CDR3: CASSAGGSYNEQFF
DNA: TGTGCCAGCAGTGCGGGGGGCTCCTACAATGAGCAGTTCTTC

size: NA
D: NA
J: TRBJ1-5
V: TRBV6-1
CDR3: CASRAGVNQPQHF
DNA: TGTGCCAGCAGGGCAGGAGTCAATCAGCCCCAGCATTTT

size: NA
D: NA
J: TRBJ2-2
V: TRBV6-6
CDR3: CATATGPNTGELFF
DNA: TGTGCCACCGCGACAGGCCCGAACACCGGGGAGCTGTTTTTT

size: NA
D: NA
J: TRBJ1-3
V: TRBV10-2
CDR3: CASMVGNSGNTIYF
DNA: TGCGCCAGCATGGTTGGTAATTCTGGAAACACCATATATTTT

size: NA
D: NA
J: TRBJ1-1
V: TRBV7-3
CDR3: CASSLNKNTEAFF
DNA: TGTGCCAGCAGCTTAAACAAGAACACTGAAGCTTTCTTT

size: NA
D: NA
J: TRBJ1-1
V: TRBV30
CDR3: CAWSEQHLNTEAFF
DNA: TGTGCCTGGAGTGAACAACACCTGAACACTGAAGCTTTCTTT

size: NA
D: NA
J: TRBJ2-7
V: TRBV4-3
CDR3: CASSQELTGNEQYF
DNA: TGCGCCAGCAGCCAAGAGTTGACAGGTAACGAGCAGTACTTC

size: NA
D: TRBD2
J: TRBJ2-1
V: TRBV28
CDR3: CASSPGRLGSYNEQFF
DNA: TGTGCCAGCAGCCCCGGGAGGCTAGGTTCGTACAATGAGCAGTTCTTC

size: NA
D: TRBD1
J: TRBJ2-2
V: TRBV27
CDR3: CASSLGQGAGELFF
DNA: TGTGCCAGCAGTTTAGGGCAGGGGGCCGGGGAGCTGTTTTTT

size: NA
D: NA
J: TRBJ2-1
V: TRBV7-9
CDR3: CASSPPGSYPNEQFF
DNA: TGTGCCAGCAGCCCGCCGGGGTCCTACCCGAATGAGCAGTTCTTC

size: few
D: NA
J: TRBJ1-5
V: TRBV18
CDR3: CASSGQLNQPQHF
DNA: TGTGCCAGCTCAGGGCAGCTCAATCAGCCCCAGCATTTT

size: NA
D: NA
J: TRBJ2-7
V: TRBV6-5
CDR3: CASRPTRGRPYEQYF
DNA: TGTGCCAGCAGGCCTACTCGGGGGCGCCCCTACGAGCAGTACTTC

size: NA
D: TRBD2
J: TRBJ2-1
V: TRBV27
CDR3: CASSTIRTSGPLHNEQFF
DNA: TGTGCCAGCAGTACAATAAGGACTAGCGGGCCCCTCCACAATGAGCAGTTCTTC

size: NA
D: TRBD2
J: TRBJ2-5
V: TRBV2
CDR3: CASSDGGLAGGTETQYF
DNA: TGTGCCAGCAGTGATGGGGGACTAGCGGGGGGGACGGAGACCCAGTACTTC

size: NA
D: NA
J: TRBJ1-3
V: TRBV4-1
CDR3: CASSQERLNPSGNTIYF
DNA: TGCGCCAGCAGCCAAGAAAGACTGAACCCCTCTGGAAACACCATATATTTT

size: NA
D: NA
J: TRBJ1-1
V: TRBV29-1
CDR3: CSVEDSKHWNTEAFF
DNA: TGCAGCGTTGAAGATAGCAAACACTGGAACACTGAAGCTTTCTTT

size: few
D: NA
J: TRBJ1-5
V: TRBV6-1
CDR3: CASSVIDSNQPQHF
DNA: TGTGCCAGCAGTGTAATAGATAGCAATCAGCCCCAGCATTTT

size: NA
D: NA
J: TRBJ1-5
V: TRBV28
CDR3: CASSMRNQPQHF
DNA: TGTGCCAGCAGTATGAGAAATCAGCCCCAGCATTTT

size: NA
D: TRBD1
J: TRBJ1-5
V: TRBV6-5
CDR3: CASSYSPGGRNQPQHF
DNA: TGTGCCAGCAGTTACTCGCCAGGGGGGAGGAATCAGCCCCAGCATTTT

size: NA
D: NA
J: TRBJ1-6
V: TRBV4-1
CDR3: CASSQLGFIYNSPLHF
DNA: TGCGCCAGCAGCCAGCTGGGGTTCATCTATAATTCACCCCTCCACTTT

size: NA
D: TRBD2
J: TRBJ2-1
V: TRBV5-8
CDR3: CASSLAETSGGFYNEQFF
DNA: TGTGCCAGCAGCTTGGCCGAGACTAGCGGGGGGTTCTACAATGAGCAGTTCTTC

size: NA
D: TRBD2
J: TRBJ2-2
V: TRBV13
CDR3: CASQLKALAGNTGELFF
DNA: TGTGCCAGCCAACTTAAAGCACTAGCGGGGAACACCGGGGAGCTGTTTTTT

size: NA
D: NA
J: TRBJ1-4
V: TRBV27
CDR3: CASSLYGFDEKLFF
DNA: TGTGCCAGCAGTTTATATGGGTTTGATGAAAAACTGTTTTTT